A selection of T cell receptor beta chains follows, all from one sample in a study of cytomegalovirus exposure and HLA in healthy donors. Clones were sequenced by immunoSEQ multiplex PCR, and TCRdb holds only the in-frame ones, with some missing. Of about 120,000 clones listed, less than 80% are singletons. Sequenced sample: PBMCs. The source is a man aged 25-45 years in good health and CMV-seronegative. CDR3s include the opening cysteine and the closing phenylalanine or tryptophan. Fields, in order: CDR3 DNA, CDR3 protein, J gene, clone size, D gene, V gene. D genes are given only for firm matches. Clone sizes are given selectively: once, few, many, or a class where the clone is expanded.

TGTGCCAGCAGCCAAGGGGTAGGGGGCGAGGGGGAGCAGTACTTC CASSQGVGGEGEQYF TRBJ2-7 few TRBD1 TRBV7-9
TGCGCCAGCACCCGGGGGGGAGGAGTAAACAATGAGCAGTTCTTC CASTRGGGVNNEQFF TRBJ2-1 once TRBD2 TRBV5-1
TGTGCCAGCACGGAGACAGGGGGCACGGACGGCTACACCTTC CASTETGGTDGYTF TRBJ1-2 NA TRBD1 TRBV28
TGTGCCAGCAGTGAAAGGCAGGGGGCATTCTATGGCTACACCTTC CASSERQGAFYGYTF TRBJ1-2 NA TRBD1 TRBV2
TGTGCCAGCAGCTTAGTATCGGGAGTAACCGGGGAGCTGTTTTTT CASSLVSGVTGELFF TRBJ2-2 NA NA TRBV7-8
TGTGCCAGCAGGCTACCGCCCGACCTGCCGAGAGGGACCGGGGAGCTGTTTTTT CASRLPPDLPRGTGELFF TRBJ2-2 NA NA TRBV28
TGTGCCAGCAGTGGACTAGCGGACAATGAGCAGTTCTTC CASSGLADNEQFF TRBJ2-1 NA TRBD2 TRBV2
TGTGCCAGCAGTTTATCTTCGGTGTCAACCTACGAGCAGTACTTC CASSLSSVSTYEQYF TRBJ2-7 NA NA TRBV28
TGTGCCTGGAGTGGACAGGGGAACACTGAAGCTTTCTTT CAWSGQGNTEAFF TRBJ1-1 NA TRBD1 TRBV30
TGTGCCAGCAGTCTGGATTATGTCCCCCGACAGTTGAAGACCGGGGAGCTGTTTTTT CASSLDYVPRQLKTGELFF TRBJ2-2 NA NA TRBV11-2
TGTGCCAGCAGCTTCGTTGGGGGGGCGGGAGATACGCAGTATTTT CASSFVGGAGDTQYF TRBJ2-3 NA NA TRBV5-4
TGTGCCAGCAGCGTACAGGGGAGCTCCTATAATTCACCCCTCCACTTT CASSVQGSSYNSPLHF TRBJ1-6 NA NA TRBV9
TGCGCCAGCAGCCAAGACCGACAGGGGGCCTACGAGCAGTACTTC CASSQDRQGAYEQYF TRBJ2-7 NA TRBD1 TRBV4-1
TGTGCCAGCAGTTACTCGGGAGCCTACGAGCAGTACTTC CASSYSGAYEQYF TRBJ2-7 NA NA TRBV6-6
TGTGCCAGCAGCTGGACGGGACAACAAGAGACCCAGTACTTC CASSWTGQQETQYF TRBJ2-5 few NA TRBV5-6
TGTGCCAGCAGCTTCGACACATCCTACGAGCAGTACTTC CASSFDTSYEQYF TRBJ2-7 once NA TRBV11-3
TGTGCCAGTAGCTCTTCCCCGGGAGGGCCTTCCTCACCCCTCCACTTT CASSSSPGGPSSPLHF TRBJ1-6 NA NA TRBV19
TGCGCCAGCAGCCAAATCGGGGAGGGGAACACTGAAGCTTTCTTT CASSQIGEGNTEAFF TRBJ1-1 NA NA TRBV4-3
TGTGCCAGCAGCCAAGAGGTTACGGGGATCCGCGGCTACACCTTC CASSQEVTGIRGYTF TRBJ1-2 NA NA TRBV4-2
TGTGCCAGCAGCTTAGTTCTTGGAAACACCATATATTTT CASSLVLGNTIYF TRBJ1-3 NA NA TRBV7-2
TGCGCCAGCAGCTTTGGGACTAGCGCCTACGAGCAGTACTTC CASSFGTSAYEQYF TRBJ2-7 NA TRBD2 TRBV5-1
TGCGCCAGCAGCCGCGCCGGGACTAGCGGGGGAAGGTCCTACAATGAGCAGTTCTTC CASSRAGTSGGRSYNEQFF TRBJ2-1 NA TRBD2 TRBV4-1